The 30 T cell receptor beta chains given below trace back to one sample, sequenced in a study of neurological immune-mediated disorders (dated by TCRdb to about 2019). Preparation of the library involved 5' RACE. The instrument given in TCRdb is Illumina HiSeq 2500. The raw public reads went through TCRdb reprocessing: fastp at Q25, MiXCR clone calling, in-frame beta chains kept. Rows are unified per CDR3 protein, each entry keeping the most common DNA and genes. For this sample the table gives some 30,000 distinct CDR3 sequences, of which 4.6% were detected only once. About 23% of the sample is in the top ten clones. The sequenced sample was PBMCs. The receptor set was obtained from a man aged 18 to 30 in good health.

This clonotype was picked up one time. The gene calls are TRBV7-3 and TRBJ2-2, with D hard to call. Trimming cost V 5 bases and J 3 bases, with 7 bases left between them. This CDR3 is built from 13 residues. In germline, CDR1 is SGHTA, CDR2 FQGTGA. DNA for the CDR3: TGTGCCAGCAGCCCACCGGACACCGGGGAGCTGTTTTTT. Amino acids: CASSPPDTGELFF.

This clonotype was detected many times. The chain couples TRBV20-1 to TRBJ1-2; weak D call: TRBD1 (5 bases). With 6 bases removed from V and 3 bases from J, the gap between germline ends came to 14 bases. Germline CDR1 and CDR2: DFQATT and SNEGSKA (reference sequence). This CDR3 spans 13 amino acids. The CDR3 nucleotides read TGCAGTGCGGGGGGTGGGGAGCACTATGGCTACACCTTC. This codes for CSAGGGEHYGYTF.

This clonotype was picked up many times. J is TRBJ2-5 and V is TRBV7-2; D is perhaps TRBD2 (5 bases). CDR1 is SGHTA and CDR2 is FQGNSA in the germline V gene. The CDR3 is 15 residues long. V lost 5 bases, J lost 5 bases, and 18 bases lay in between. The CDR3 protein is CASSRPLERAETQYF. The CDR3 bases are TGTGCCAGCAGCCGTCCGCTGGAGAGGGCGGAGACCCAGTACTTC.

This clonotype was seen ten or more times. This chain uses TRBV24-1 with TRBJ2-7; D is perhaps TRBD1 (6 bases). The ends were cut back, 3 bases at V and 9 bases at J, with 11 bases in the middle. Germline CDR1 and CDR2: KGHDR and SFDVKD. This CDR3 region has 12 residues. The CDR3 sequence: CATSDPGQRQYF. The CDR3 DNA is TGTGCCACCAGTGATCCTGGACAGCGGCAGTACTTC.

This clonotype came up many times. This chain uses TRBV9 with TRBJ2-3, with D hard to call. CDR1 and CDR2 from the germline V gene are SGDLS and YYNGEE. V lost 2 bases, J lost 1 base, and 8 bases lay in between. The CDR3 loop spans 14 amino acids. This chain's CDR3 is CASSVGIGTDTQYF. The CDR3 DNA reads as TGTGCCAGCAGCGTTGGGATAGGCACAGATACGCAGTATTTT.

This clonotype was found many times. The chain joins TRBV4-1 to TRBJ1-4, with D hard to call. Germline CDR1 MGHRA, CDR2 YSYEKL. V was clipped by 2 bases and J by 6 bases, with 4 bases between them. There are 12 residues in the CDR3. CDR3 loop: CASSQPYEKLFF. In DNA, the CDR3 is TGCGCCAGCAGCCAACCCTATGAAAAACTGTTTTTT.

The sample holds many counts of this clonotype. The chain combines TRBV7-2 with TRBJ1-5; TRBD1 aligns across 7 bases. The germline gives CDR1 SGHTA, CDR2 FQGNSA. V lost 3 bases to trimming and J lost 7 bases; unmatched junction nucleotides: 9. The CDR3 is 15 amino acids. Written as DNA, the CDR3 is TGTGCCAGCAGCTTTTCAGGGGGTGTCGGGCAGCCCCAGCATTTT. It translates to CASSFSGGVGQPQHF.

This clonotype came up many times. The chain carries TRBV5-1 and TRBJ1-3; maybe TRBD1 (6 bases). V lost 4 bases to trimming and J lost 0 bases, with 17 bases between them. The CDR3 has 17 amino acids. Germline V gene sequence: CDR1 SGHRS, CDR2 YFSETQ. CDR3 residues: CASSRLGGGGSGNTIYF. The CDR3 DNA follows: TGCGCCAGCAGCCGCTTAGGTGGGGGCGGCTCTGGAAACACCATATATTTT.

This clonotype has at least ten counts. This chain uses TRBV15 with TRBJ2-7; D might be TRBD1 (6 bases). The CDR3 consists of 18 residues. CDR1 and CDR2 (germline): LNHNV, YYDKDF (reference sequence). The ends were cut back, 0 bases at V and 3 bases at J, with 21 bases in the middle. DNA of the CDR3: TGTGCCACCAGCAGAGATCTCTCCCCAGGGGCAGGGGTCTACGAGCAGTACTTC. Amino acids: CATSRDLSPGAGVYEQYF.

This clonotype has at least ten counts. The CDR3 nucleotides read TGTGCCACTCACGAGACCGGGACAGTAAGAAGCAATCAGCCCCAGCATTTT. Its translation: CATHETGTVRSNQPQHF. This rearrangement joins TRBV19 to TRBJ1-5; TRBD1 matches 7 bases. CDR3 length: 17 amino acids. V gave up 10 bases and J gave up 1 base; unmatched junction bases: 16. Germline lookup yields CDR1 LNHDA and CDR2 SQIVND (reference sequence).

The table lists this clonotype with many counts. In nucleotides, the CDR3 is TGCAGTGCTGAGCTAATCGGGACTCAAGCTGGAAACACCATATATTTT. Translated, it gives CSAELIGTQAGNTIYF. This chain uses TRBV20-1 with TRBJ1-3, with D possibly TRBD1 on 5 matching bases. The germline V gene has CDR1 DFQATT and CDR2 SNEGSKA (reference sequence). Trimming removed 5 bases at V and 2 bases at J, with 19 bases between. The CDR3 length is 16 residues.

At least ten counts were recorded for this clonotype. The chain links TRBV6-2 or TRBV6-3 to TRBJ2-7; D possibly corresponds to TRBD2 (6 bases). This CDR3 has 13 amino acids. V was cut by 8 bases and J by 7 bases, with 18 bases left in between. Germline V lookup: CDR1 MNHEY, CDR2 SVGEGT. The CDR3 sequence: CASHTGTGREQYF. CDR3 DNA sequence: TGTGCCAGCCATACCGGGACGGGGAGGGAGCAGTACTTC.

The sample holds many counts of this clonotype. The rearrangement joins TRBV2 to TRBJ2-7; 7 bases agree with TRBD1. Germline CDR1 is SNHLY and CDR2 is FYNNEI. V shed 7 bases and J 2 bases; nucleotides not matched to a gene: 5. This CDR3 is 13 amino acids long. In DNA form, the CDR3 reads TGTGCCAGCACCCGACAGGGACCCTACGAGCAGTACTTC. This gives the protein CASTRQGPYEQYF.

This clonotype appeared many times. The gene calls are TRBV6-1 and TRBJ2-2; no clear D gene. V was clipped by 10 bases and J by 2 bases, with 23 bases between them. The CDR3 is 17 residues long. In germline, CDR1 is MNHNS, CDR2 SASEGT. DNA for the CDR3: TGTGCCACCACCCGTGCGCGTGGCGCTACAAACACCGGGGAGCTGTTTTTT. Residues: CATTRARGATNTGELFF.

This clonotype was picked up many times. The chain links TRBV20-1 to TRBJ1-4; D is ambiguous. CDR1 is DFQATT, CDR2 SNEGSKA, per germline (reference sequence). The CDR3 is 13 amino acids. With 2 bases removed from V and 4 bases from J, the gap between germline ends came to 8 bases. The CDR3 bases are TGCAGTGCTAGAAGGCAGATTAATGAAAAACTGTTTTTT. This gives the protein CSARRQINEKLFF.

This clonotype was seen repeatedly, ten times or more. The chain uses TRBV7-2 and TRBJ1-2; maybe TRBD1 (5 bases). The CDR3 spans 14 residues. In germline, CDR1 is SGHTA, CDR2 FQGNSA. Trimming removed 0 bases at V and 8 bases at J, with 13 bases between. The CDR3 sequence: CASSLAGPGRGYTF. The CDR3 coding sequence is TGTGCCAGCAGCTTAGCGGGGCCTGGGAGGGGCTACACCTTC.

This clonotype was observed many times. A read error may produce the germline difference seen at one junction end. V usage is TRBV9 and J usage is TRBJ1-1; 7 bases line up with TRBD1. The CDR3 covers 15 residues. Germline assignment: CDR1 SGDLS and CDR2 YYNGEE. The CDR3 here is CASSVGSRGNTEVFF. CDR3 in DNA: TGTGCCAGCAGCGTAGGTAGCAGGGGGAACACTGAAGTTTTCTTT.

This clonotype was counted many times. CDR3 sequence reads: CASSKGSAEYGYTF. The CDR3 DNA is TGCGCCAGCAGCAAAGGGTCAGCAGAATATGGCTACACCTTC. The chain combines TRBV5-1 with TRBJ1-2, with D hard to call. CDR1 and CDR2 from the germline V gene are SGHRS and YFSETQ. The CDR3 runs to 14 residues. V was cut by 4 bases and J by 5 bases, with 15 bases left in between.

This clonotype was detected many times. J is TRBJ2-1 and V is TRBV20-1; D tentatively reads TRBD1 or TRBD2 (5 bases each). The CDR3 runs 14 residues. Germline loops: CDR1 DFQATT, CDR2 SNEGSKA (reference sequence). The V and J ends lost 3 bases and 1 base respectively, with 10 bases between them. The CDR3, as DNA: TGCAGTGCTAGTGGGGCGGGTTCCTACAATGAGCAGTTCTTC. Translation gives CSASGAGSYNEQFF.

This clonotype occurred many times. This chain uses TRBV20-1 with TRBJ1-5, with D perhaps TRBD1 (6 bases). Trimming left V 5 bases short and J 4 bases short, with 18 bases between. Germline CDR1 DFQATT, CDR2 SNEGSKA (reference sequence). The CDR3 spans 15 residues. CDR3 sequence (DNA): TGCAGTGCTTACGCGGGGGCAGGGCGGAATCAGCCCCAGCATTTT. Its protein product is CSAYAGAGRNQPQHF.

This clonotype has at least ten counts. This chain connects TRBV20-1 to TRBJ2-3, with 10 positions matching TRBD2. The CDR3 consists of 16 residues. Germline V lookup: CDR1 DFQATT, CDR2 SNEGSKA (reference sequence). With V trimmed by 6 bases and J by 2 bases, 11 bases remained unmatched. This CDR3 reads CSAARASGGVTDTQYF. CDR3 DNA: TGCAGTGCCGCACGGGCTAGCGGGGGAGTCACAGATACGCAGTATTTT.

This clonotype was detected only a few times. CDR3 amino acids: CASSSRHQDRYGYTF. The CDR3 nucleotides are TGTGCCAGCAGCTCGCGACATCAAGATCGCTATGGCTACACCTTC. This rearrangement joins TRBV3-1 to TRBJ1-2, with D uncertain. The CDR3 contains 15 residues. V lost 5 bases to trimming and J lost 4 bases, with 17 bases between them. Germline CDR1 reads LGHDT; CDR2 reads YNNKEL (reference sequence).

This clonotype was observed at least ten times. The chain links TRBV24-1 to TRBJ2-5, with a tentative D call TRBD2 (5 bases). The CDR3 spans 12 residues. Trimming removed 2 bases from V and 7 bases from J, with 7 bases in between. CDR1 and CDR2 from the germline V gene are KGHDR and SFDVKD. CDR3 DNA: TGTGCCACCAGTGATTATCGGGGGACCCAGTACTTC. As protein: CATSDYRGTQYF.

This clonotype was seen at least ten times. This chain links TRBV10-3 with TRBJ2-5; a possible D gene is TRBD2 (7 bases). This CDR3 has 14 amino acids. Germline assignment: CDR1 ENHRY and CDR2 SYGVKD. V lost 10 bases, J lost 4 bases, and 19 bases lay in between. CDR3 protein: CATRNPGGPETQYF. The CDR3 region has the DNA TGTGCCACGAGAAACCCGGGGGGCCCAGAGACCCAGTACTTC.

This clonotype was detected many times. The genes are TRBV12-3 or TRBV12-4 and TRBJ1-1; weak D call: TRBD1 (5 bases). This CDR3 is 12 amino acids long. V gave up 3 bases and J gave up 10 bases, with 12 bases separating them. In nucleotides, the CDR3 is TGTGCCAGCAGTTTGACACAAACAGGAGCTTTCTTT. It yields the protein CASSLTQTGAFF.

This clonotype appeared many times. V gene TRBV20-1 combines with J gene TRBJ2-3; the match to TRBD2 covers 10 bases. J lost 4 bases, V lost 6 bases, and 7 bases had no gene match. Germline V gives CDR1 DFQATT, CDR2 SNEGSKA (reference sequence). The CDR3 contains 14 residues. CDR3 bases: TGCAGTGCCCGTTCCGGACTAGCGGCAGATACGCAGTATTTT. Protein sequence: CSARSGLAADTQYF.

In regard to this clonotype: One end of the junction varies from germline; a read error may be responsible. The chain employs TRBV6-5 and TRBJ1-4, with 10 bases fitting TRBD1. CDR1 is MNHEY and CDR2 is SVGAGI in the germline V gene. The CDR3 has 17 residues. The CDR3: CVSSYRDRGATNEKLFF. DNA for the CDR3: TGTGTCAGCAGTTACCGGGACAGGGGTGCCACTAATGAAAAACTGTTTTTT.

This clonotype was seen at least ten times. The rearrangement uses TRBV7-9 and TRBJ2-1, with D perhaps given as TRBD1 or TRBD2 (5 bases each). CDR1 is SEHNR and CDR2 is FQNEAQ in the germline V gene (reference sequence). Trimming pared 4 bases from V and 8 bases from J, leaving 21 bases between. The CDR3 runs 16 residues. CDR3 loop: CASSSRLYTRGDEQFF. CDR3 coding DNA: TGTGCCAGCAGCTCCCGACTTTACACTAGGGGCGATGAGCAGTTCTTC. Full variable domain (missing parts from reference TRBV7-9 and TRBJ2-1): DTGVSQNPRHKITKRGQNVTFRCDPISEHNRLYWYRQTLGQGPEFLTYFQNEAQLEKSRLLSDRFSAERPKGSFSTLEIQRTEQGDSAMYLCASSSRLYTRGDEQFFGPGTRLTVL.

The chain has TRBV7-3 and TRBJ1-4, with a possible D match to TRBD1 (6 bases). Deletions cut 2 bases from V and 6 bases from J, with 16 bases between. The CDR3 consists of 16 residues. The V gene's germline CDR1 is SGHTA and CDR2 FQGTGA. CDR3 protein: CASSLYGGGRDEKLFF. The CDR3 DNA follows: TGTGCCAGCAGCTTATACGGGGGGGGGCGAGATGAAAAACTGTTTTTT.

This clonotype was found many times. This sequence joins TRBV20-1 and TRBJ1-5; no clear D. The germline V gene has CDR1 DFQATT and CDR2 SNEGSKA (reference sequence). The CDR3 is 13 amino acids. Between the trimmed V and J ends, which lost 5 bases and 1 base, there was a span of 9 bases. This CDR3 reads CSALVTSNQPQHF. Written as DNA, the CDR3 is TGCAGTGCTCTAGTCACAAGCAATCAGCCCCAGCATTTT.